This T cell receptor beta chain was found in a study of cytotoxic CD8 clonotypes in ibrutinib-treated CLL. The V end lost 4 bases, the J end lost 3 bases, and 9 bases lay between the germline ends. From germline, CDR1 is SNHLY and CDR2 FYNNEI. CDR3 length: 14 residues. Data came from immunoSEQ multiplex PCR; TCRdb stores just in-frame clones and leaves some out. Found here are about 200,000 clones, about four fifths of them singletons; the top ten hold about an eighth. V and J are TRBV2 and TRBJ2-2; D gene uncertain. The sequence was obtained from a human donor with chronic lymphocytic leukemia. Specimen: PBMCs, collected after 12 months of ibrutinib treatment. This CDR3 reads CASSVVGYTGELFF. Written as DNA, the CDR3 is TGTGCCAGCAGTGTGGTAGGATACACCGGGGAGCTGTTTTTT. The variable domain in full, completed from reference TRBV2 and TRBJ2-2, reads EPEVTQTPSHQVTQMGQEVILRCVPISNHLYFYWYRQILGQKVEFLVSFYNNEISEKSEIFDDQFSVERPDGSNFTLKIRSTKLEDSAMYFCASSVVGYTGELFFGEGSRLTVL.